This T cell receptor beta chain was identified in a study of tumor-infiltrating lymphocytes in primary liver carcinoma. The overall study: Surgical resection was the treatment these patients received for primary liver carcinoma. Tissue type made little difference to sample yields of roughly 3.65 to 7.13 million productive TCRbeta reads. Tumor staging was T1-T3 N0M0; sizes spanned roughly 4.2 to 10 cm across. Study findings and constraints: Since sampling was bulk and unsorted, CD4+ and CD8+ repertoires were not compared.

The CDR3 has 14 amino acids. The J segment lost 7 bases and the V segment lost 8 bases, leaving 15 bases of the junction unmatched. CDR1 is GTSNPN and CDR2 is SVGIG in the germline V gene (reference sequence). To note about this clonotype: What it binds is not known.

With approximately 500 ng total RNA as template and a constant-region primer, TCR beta cDNA was made. Three nested multiplex PCR rounds of slightly modified ARM-PCR generated TCR beta libraries. The study ran its first two PCR rounds for approximately 11 cycles each, using TRBV1-TRBV30 forward primers and a C-beta reverse primer. Via MiXCR, TCRdb re-called the multiplex PCR reads, giving one row per CDR3 protein. Among about 180,000 distinct CDR3 sequences, 50% to 75% were seen once, and the ten largest hold under 75%. Unsorted whole blood yielded the blood RNA, and germline DNA was also extracted. The sequencing input was peripheral blood. V is TRBV30 and J is TRBJ2-7; 9 bases are shared with TRBD1. This receptor was obtained from a man aged 35 to 55 with primary liver carcinoma and hepatitis B virus infection. CDR3 sequence reads: CAVRPSQGAWEQYF. The CDR3 bases are TGTGCCGTCAGACCTTCACAGGGGGCTTGGGAGCAGTACTTC.